Following are 8 T cell receptor beta chains from one sample sequenced in a study of patients and donors after allogeneic stem cell transplantation. MiXCR, run by TCRdb on the RT-PCR reads, gives a single entry per CDR3 protein. The repertoire includes approximately 430,000 distinct CDR3 sequences, about a sixth of them detected once, and over 6% sits in the top ten. Specimen: blood, either unsorted or a sorted T cell fraction (not recorded which). Source of these receptors: a human donor who was either an allogeneic HSCT recipient or a stem cell or donor lymphocyte infusion donor (not recorded which). It is not recorded whose cells these are; they may come from a transplant donor.

The V gene is TRBV19, the J gene TRBJ1-5; maybe TRBD1 (5 bases). The V end was cut by 10 bases, the J end by 4 bases, with 17 bases between. This CDR3 is 14 amino acids long. Germline V lookup: CDR1 LNHDA, CDR2 SQIVND (reference sequence). The CDR3 sequence is CATRGSPQNQPQHF. The CDR3 region has the DNA TGTGCCACCCGGGGCTCGCCTCAAAATCAGCCCCAGCATTTT. Full variable domain (missing parts from reference TRBV19 and TRBJ1-5): DGGITQSPKYLFRKEGQNVTLSCEQNLNHDAMYWYRQDPGQGLRLIYYSQIVNDFQKGDIAEGYSVSREKKESFPLTVTSAQKNPTAFYLCATRGSPQNQPQHFGDGTRLSIL.

Only a few counts were recorded for this clonotype. The chain carries TRBV11-1 and TRBJ2-3; 12 positions match TRBD2. This CDR3 has 19 residues. Germline loops: CDR1 SGHAT, CDR2 FQDESV (reference sequence). Trimming removed 6 bases from V and 4 bases from J; junction bases left unmatched: 17. CDR3 loop: CASRFGGLAGVGGSDTQYF. CDR3 DNA: TGTGCCAGCAGGTTTGGGGGACTAGCGGGCGTAGGCGGGTCAGATACGCAGTATTTT. The full variable domain, in which reference TRBV11-1 and TRBJ2-3 provide the parts outside the CDR3, is EAEVAQSPRYKITEKSQAVAFWCDPISGHATLYWYRQILGQGPELLVQFQDESVVDDSQLPKDRFSAERLKGVDSTLKIQPAELGDSAMYLCASRFGGLAGVGGSDTQYFGPGTRLTVL.

This clonotype was observed many times. The V and J genes are TRBV5-1 and TRBJ1-1; TRBD1 might be the D (5 bases). Germline V gives CDR1 SGHRS, CDR2 YFSETQ. The CDR3 covers 18 residues. The V end lost 4 bases, the J end lost 1 base, and 23 bases lay between the germline ends. The CDR3 reads CASSTGWDGRPRNTEAFF. Written as DNA, the CDR3 is TGCGCCAGCAGCACCGGATGGGACGGCCGGCCTCGGAACACTGAAGCTTTCTTT. Complete variable domain (other parts from reference TRBV5-1 and TRBJ1-1): KAGVTQTPRYLIKTRGQQVTLSCSPISGHRSVSWYQQTPGQGLQFLFEYFSETQRNKGNFPGRFSGRQFSNSRSEMNVSTLELGDSALYLCASSTGWDGRPRNTEAFFGQGTRLTVV.

The rearrangement links TRBV27 to TRBJ2-7; tentative D call: TRBD1 (6 bases). CDR1 and CDR2 (germline): MNHEY, SMNVEV (reference sequence). This CDR3 comprises 15 residues. V dropped 2 bases and J dropped 3 bases, with 14 bases sitting between them. CDR3: CASSLVGQTIYEQYF. The CDR3 DNA is TGTGCCAGCAGTTTAGTTGGACAGACCATCTACGAGCAGTACTTC.

Comments on this clonotype: Possible read error: a much larger clone is one base away. The chain joins TRBV7-2 to TRBJ1-1; D possibly corresponds to TRBD1 (6 bases). The CDR3 contains 14 residues. Germline V gives CDR1 SGHTA, CDR2 FQGNSA. V gave up 1 base and J gave up 4 bases, with 10 bases separating them. The CDR3 sequence: CASSLDRAGTEAFF. CDR3 sequence (DNA): TGTGCCAGCAGCTTAGACAGGGCGGGCACTGAAGCTTTCTTT.

V usage is TRBV5-1 and J usage is TRBJ2-7; D gene unclear. The CDR3 covers 12 residues. The V and J ends lost 5 bases and 4 bases respectively, with 10 bases between them. Germline V gene lookup returns CDR1 SGHRS and CDR2 YFSETQ. The CDR3 spells CASSITEYEQYF. In DNA, the CDR3 is TGCGCCAGCAGTATCACGGAATACGAGCAGTACTTC.

This clonotype has a handful of counts. V gene TRBV5-1 combines with J gene TRBJ2-1; tentatively, D is TRBD1 (6 bases). The germline V and J ends were trimmed by 4 bases and 2 bases, with 13 bases remaining between them. The CDR3 has 15 residues. The V gene's germline CDR1 is SGHRS and CDR2 YFSETQ. DNA of the CDR3: TGCGCCAGCAGCCGTTGGGACACGACCTACAATGAGCAGTTCTTC. This translates into CASSRWDTTYNEQFF.

This clonotype was counted only a few times. The rearrangement uses TRBV15 and TRBJ1-5; D remains unclear. This CDR3 is built from 13 residues. The germline V and J ends were trimmed by 5 bases and 4 bases, with 9 bases remaining between them. Germline CDR1 reads LNHNV; CDR2 reads YYDKDF (reference sequence). The CDR3 coding sequence is TGTGCCACCAGCCGAATTAAGAATCAGCCCCAGCATTTT. Protein sequence: CATSRIKNQPQHF.